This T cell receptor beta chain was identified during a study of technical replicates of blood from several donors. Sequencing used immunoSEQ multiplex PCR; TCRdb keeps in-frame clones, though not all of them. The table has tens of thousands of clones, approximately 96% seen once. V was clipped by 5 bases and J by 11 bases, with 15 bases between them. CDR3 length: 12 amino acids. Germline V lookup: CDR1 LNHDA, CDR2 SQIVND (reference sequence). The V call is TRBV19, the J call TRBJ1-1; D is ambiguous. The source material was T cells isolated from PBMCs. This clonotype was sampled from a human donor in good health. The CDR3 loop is CASSATGIEAFF. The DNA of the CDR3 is TGTGCCAGTAGTGCAACCGGGATTGAGGCTTTCTTT.